These T cell receptor beta chains were read from a single sample in a study of shared clonotypes between healthy human individuals. Clones were read by immunoSEQ multiplex PCR, and TCRdb kept only the in-frame ones, dropping some. The sample lists approximately 590,000 clones, roughly 96% occurring once. The specimen sequenced was naive CD8+ T cells sorted from blood. Receptor source: a woman aged 25-40 years in good health. CDR3s include the opening cysteine and the closing phenylalanine or tryptophan. A D gene is named only where the DNA matches it firmly. A row's size may be missing; if present it is once, few, many or a size class.

v_call	j_call	d_call	clone_size	cdr3_nt	cdr3_aa
TRBV29-1	TRBJ2-1	.	few	TGCAGCGTTGAAGATTTGGCCCATGAGCAGTTCTTC	CSVEDLAHEQFF
TRBV19	TRBJ1-5	.	once	TGTGCCAGTAGTAGCCAATGGTCGGCGGAGAATAGCAATCAGCCCCAGCATTTT	CASSSQWSAENSNQPQHF
TRBV6-5	TRBJ2-3	TRBD1	once	TGTGCCAGCAGTTACTCGGGACAGGGAGATACGCAGTATTTT	CASSYSGQGDTQYF
TRBV10-1	TRBJ2-7	.	.	TGCGCCAGCAGTGAGGGCTACGAGCAGTACTTC	CASSEGYEQYF
TRBV14	TRBJ1-1	.	.	TGTGCCAGCAGCCAGACGACGGGGACTGAAGCTTTCTTT	CASSQTTGTEAFF
TRBV5-6	TRBJ2-1	.	once	TGTGCCAGCAGCTTGAGTGTAGATGAGCAGTTCTTC	CASSLSVDEQFF
TRBV19	TRBJ2-7	.	.	TGTGCCAGTAGTCCAGGGATCTCCTACGAGCAGTACTTC	CASSPGISYEQYF
TRBV19	TRBJ2-7	.	.	TGTGCCAGTAGTCCGGGGGTAGCGAACTACGAGCAGTACTTC	CASSPGVANYEQYF
TRBV5-1	TRBJ1-4	TRBD1	.	TGCGCCAGCAGCTTTCAGGACAGGGTAACTAATGAAAAACTGTTTTTT	CASSFQDRVTNEKLFF
TRBV28	TRBJ1-5	.	.	TGTGCCAGCAGTTTAGGCAGGGTTAGTCAGCCCCAGCATTTT	CASSLGRVSQPQHF
TRBV2	TRBJ2-7	TRBD1	.	TGTGCCAGCAGTGAAGGGGGACAGACCTACGAGCAGTACTTC	CASSEGGQTYEQYF
TRBV9	TRBJ1-2	.	few	TGTGCCAGCAGCGTAGTTGTAGGGGATGAAGACTTC	CASSVVVGDEDF
TRBV5-6	TRBJ2-7	TRBD1	.	TGTGCCAGCAGCGAACCGGGACAGGGTGGGCAGTACTTC	CASSEPGQGGQYF
TRBV15	TRBJ2-3	TRBD2	once	TGTGCCACCACCCCCGGGCAACTAGCGGGAGGGCCTTATGGGCCAGATACGCAGTATTTT	CATTPGQLAGGPYGPDTQYF
TRBV6-1	TRBJ2-7	TRBD1	.	TGTGCCAGCAGTTTTGACAGGGACTACGAGCAGTACTTC	CASSFDRDYEQYF
TRBV27	TRBJ2-7	.	.	TGTGCCAGCAGTCCACTTACTAGGGTCGAGCAGTACTTC	CASSPLTRVEQYF
TRBV10-2	TRBJ1-1	.	.	TGCGCCAGCAGTGCAGCCACTGAAGCTTTCTTT	CASSAATEAFF
TRBV7-9	TRBJ2-2	.	.	TGTGCCAGCAGCTTAGGGCTTGGCGGGATTGACGCCGGGGAGCTGTTTTTT	CASSLGLGGIDAGELFF
TRBV6-5	TRBJ2-5	TRBD2	.	TGTGCCAGCAGTCCCTGGACTAGCGGGAGTGAGACCCAGTACTTC	CASSPWTSGSETQYF
TRBV10-1	TRBJ2-2	TRBD2	.	TGCGCCAGCAGTGGTGGGACTAGCGCCCTGGGGACCGGGGAGCTGTTTTTT	CASSGGTSALGTGELFF
TRBV5-1	TRBJ2-1	TRBD2	.	TGCGCCAGCAGCCTCTCGGGACTAGCGGGAGGACTCTCCTACAATGAGCAGTTCTTC	CASSLSGLAGGLSYNEQFF
TRBV21-1	TRBJ2-5	.	.	TGTGCCAGCAGCAAAGCGTCAGCGGGGTACCAAGAGACCCAGTACTTC	CASSKASAGYQETQYF
TRBV27	TRBJ2-7	.	.	TGTGCCAGTTACGGACTGGGAGCCTACGAGCAGTACTTC	CASYGLGAYEQYF
TRBV5-6	TRBJ2-7	.	.	TGTGCCAGCAGCTTGGGGTTTGGAAACTACGAGCAGTACTTC	CASSLGFGNYEQYF